This is a list of T cell receptor beta chains from one sample in a study of monozygotic twins with inflammatory bowel disease. TCRdb reprocessed the 5' RACE reads and keeps a single row for each CDR3 protein, giving no DNA. This sample's table has around 400,000 distinct CDR3 sequences. Sequencing used blood. Every receptor here comes from a human donor with ulcerative colitis or Crohn's disease, or a healthy co-twin of an affected twin (not recorded which). CDR3s include the opening cysteine and the closing phenylalanine or tryptophan.

v_gene	j_gene	CDR3aa
TRBV20-1	TRBJ2-7	CSASAGQGPYEQYF
TRBV7-9	TRBJ2-5	CASSLEVGGRRETQYF
TRBV28	TRBJ2-5	CASSPSGSFSETQYF
TRBV20-1	TRBJ2-2	CSASRLAGGPVGELFF
TRBV6-6	TRBJ2-3	CASSYFGQADTQYF
TRBV5-1	TRBJ2-7	CASSPGSPGEQYF
TRBV27	TRBJ2-1	CASSFLAGGGGKSSYNEQFF
TRBV3-1	TRBJ2-7	CASSQGGHEQYF
TRBV20-1	TRBJ1-1	CSASPPGKYTEAFF
TRBV19	TRBJ1-2	CASSPRGAGYTF
TRBV20-1	TRBJ2-1	CSAALAGGDNEQFF
TRBV18	TRBJ1-5	CASSPDSFDSNQPQHF
TRBV30	TRBJ1-2	CASDDAQANYGYTF
TRBV30	TRBJ1-2	CVWSRANYGYTF
TRBV7-2	TRBJ1-2	CASSLDLRADYGYTF
TRBV6-2/TRBV6-3	TRBJ2-3	CASSYATSGSGTDTQYF
TRBV20-1	TRBJ1-4	CSARRDRGLTNEKLFF
TRBV7-2	TRBJ2-7	CASSLASGGLNEQYF
TRBV6-1	TRBJ2-2	CASSEGTRTRELFF
TRBV18	TRBJ2-3	CASSPRIGVTDTQYF
TRBV5-1	TRBJ2-5	CASSPTYQETQYF
TRBV15	TRBJ2-1	CATSRETAGVRYNEQFF
TRBV5-5	TRBJ1-3	CASSSRTGSDTIYF
TRBV21-1	TRBJ2-7	CASSKAGGVSSYEQYF
TRBV5-1	TRBJ2-5	CASAPEVQETQYF
TRBV9	TRBJ2-7	CASSPGASGSSYEQYF
TRBV6-2/TRBV6-3	TRBJ1-1	CASSYPMAGTRAEAFF
TRBV12-3/TRBV12-4	TRBJ1-5	CASKKGQASNQPQHF
TRBV5-1	TRBJ1-1	CASSLEGTGASTEAFF
TRBV6-1	TRBJ1-1	CASLPGGFNEAFF
TRBV5-6	TRBJ2-4	CASSLGGQGNIQYF
TRBV4-3	TRBJ2-5	CASSQFGETQYF
TRBV5-1	TRBJ2-1	CASSLVSEQFF
TRBV5-1	TRBJ1-1	CASSLAYSWATGGKNTEAFF
TRBV18	TRBJ1-1	CASSTGFNTEAFF
TRBV5-4	TRBJ2-7	CASSSGKQGENF
TRBV19	TRBJ1-5	CASSISGTNNQPQHF
TRBV4-2	TRBJ1-1	CASSPLGRNTEAFF
TRBV29-1	TRBJ1-1	CSVRTVNTEAFF
TRBV6-1	TRBJ2-3	CASRNRGKGTDTQYF
TRBV5-1	TRBJ1-5	CASSGNQPQHF
TRBV7-2	TRBJ2-1	CASRKGATKGNEQFF
TRBV15	TRBJ2-5	CATAPGSGATQYF
TRBV20-1	TRBJ2-2	CSASRERNTGELFF